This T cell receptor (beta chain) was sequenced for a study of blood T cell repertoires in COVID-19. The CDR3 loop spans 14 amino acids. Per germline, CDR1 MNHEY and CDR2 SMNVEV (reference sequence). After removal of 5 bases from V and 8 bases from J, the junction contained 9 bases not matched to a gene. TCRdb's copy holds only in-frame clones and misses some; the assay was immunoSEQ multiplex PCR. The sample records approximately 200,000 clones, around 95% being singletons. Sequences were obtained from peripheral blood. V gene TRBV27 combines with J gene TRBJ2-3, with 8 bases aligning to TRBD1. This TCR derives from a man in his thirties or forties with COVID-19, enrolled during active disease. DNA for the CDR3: TGTGCCAGCAGTCCAGGACAGGGCTGGGGTACGCAGTATTTT. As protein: CASSPGQGWGTQYF.